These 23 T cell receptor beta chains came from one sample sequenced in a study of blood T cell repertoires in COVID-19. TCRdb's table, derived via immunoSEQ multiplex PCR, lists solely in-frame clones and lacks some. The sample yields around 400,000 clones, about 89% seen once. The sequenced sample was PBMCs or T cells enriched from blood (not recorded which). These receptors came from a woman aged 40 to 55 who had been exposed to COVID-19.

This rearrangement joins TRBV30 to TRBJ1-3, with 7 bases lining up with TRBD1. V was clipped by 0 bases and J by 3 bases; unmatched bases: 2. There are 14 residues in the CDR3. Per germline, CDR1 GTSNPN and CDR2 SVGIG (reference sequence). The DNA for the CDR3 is TGTGCCTGGAGTGTTACAGGGGTTGGAAACACCATATATTTT. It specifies CAWSVTGVGNTIYF. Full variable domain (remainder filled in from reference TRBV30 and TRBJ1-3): SQTIHQWPATLVQPVGSPLSLECTVEGTSNPNLYWYRQAAGRGLQLLFYSVGIGQISSEVPQNLSASRPQDRQFILSSKKLLLSDSGFYLCAWSVTGVGNTIYFGEGSWLTVV.

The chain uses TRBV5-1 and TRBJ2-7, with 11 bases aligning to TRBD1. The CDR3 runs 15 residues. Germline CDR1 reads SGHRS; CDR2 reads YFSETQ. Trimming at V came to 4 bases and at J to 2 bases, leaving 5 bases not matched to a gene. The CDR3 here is CASSAPGQGAYEQYF. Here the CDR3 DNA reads TGCGCCAGCAGCGCTCCGGGACAGGGGGCCTACGAGCAGTACTTC.

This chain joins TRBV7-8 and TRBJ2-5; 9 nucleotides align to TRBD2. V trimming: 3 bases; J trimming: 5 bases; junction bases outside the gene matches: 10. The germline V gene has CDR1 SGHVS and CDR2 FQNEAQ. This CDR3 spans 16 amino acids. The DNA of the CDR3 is TGTGCCAGCAGCTTTAACCGCGGGGGGGCTAAGGAGACCCAGTACTTC. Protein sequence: CASSFNRGGAKETQYF.

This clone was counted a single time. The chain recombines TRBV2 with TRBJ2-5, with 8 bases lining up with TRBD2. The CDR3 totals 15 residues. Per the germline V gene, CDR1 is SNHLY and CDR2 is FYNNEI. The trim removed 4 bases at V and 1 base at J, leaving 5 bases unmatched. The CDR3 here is CASSGVAGRQETQYF. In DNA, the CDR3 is TGTGCCAGCAGTGGGGTAGCGGGGCGCCAAGAGACCCAGTACTTC.

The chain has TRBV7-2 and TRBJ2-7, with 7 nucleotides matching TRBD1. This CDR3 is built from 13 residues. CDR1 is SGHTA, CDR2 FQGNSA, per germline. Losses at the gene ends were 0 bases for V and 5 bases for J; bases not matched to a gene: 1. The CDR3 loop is CASSLAGQNEQYF. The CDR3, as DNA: TGTGCCAGCAGCTTAGCGGGACAGAACGAGCAGTACTTC.

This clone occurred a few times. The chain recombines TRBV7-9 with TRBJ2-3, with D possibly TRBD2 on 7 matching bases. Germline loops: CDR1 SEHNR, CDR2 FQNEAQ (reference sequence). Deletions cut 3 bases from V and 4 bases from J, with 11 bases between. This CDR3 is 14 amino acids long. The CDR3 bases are TGTGCCAGCAGCTTTTCGGGGGGCCCAGATACGCAGTATTTT. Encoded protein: CASSFSGGPDTQYF.

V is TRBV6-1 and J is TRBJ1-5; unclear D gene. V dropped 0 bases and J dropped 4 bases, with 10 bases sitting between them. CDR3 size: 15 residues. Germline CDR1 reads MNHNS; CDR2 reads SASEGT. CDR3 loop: CASSEAEGFNQPQHF. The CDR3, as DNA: TGTGCCAGCAGTGAAGCTGAGGGATTTAATCAGCCCCAGCATTTT.

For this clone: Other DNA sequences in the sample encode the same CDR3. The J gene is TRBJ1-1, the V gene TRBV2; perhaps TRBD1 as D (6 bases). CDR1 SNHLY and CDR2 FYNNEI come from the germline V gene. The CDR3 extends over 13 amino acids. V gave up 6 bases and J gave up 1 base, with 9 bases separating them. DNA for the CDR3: TGTGCCAGCAGCCGAGGGGGGAACACTGAAGCTTTCTTT. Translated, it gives CASSRGGNTEAFF.

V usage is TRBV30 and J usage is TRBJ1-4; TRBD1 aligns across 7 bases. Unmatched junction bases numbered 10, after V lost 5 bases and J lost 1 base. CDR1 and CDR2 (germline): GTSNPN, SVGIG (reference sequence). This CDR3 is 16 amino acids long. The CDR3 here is CAWLPQGEETNEKLFF. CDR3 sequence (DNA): TGTGCCTGGCTACCCCAGGGGGAAGAAACTAATGAAAAACTGTTTTTT.

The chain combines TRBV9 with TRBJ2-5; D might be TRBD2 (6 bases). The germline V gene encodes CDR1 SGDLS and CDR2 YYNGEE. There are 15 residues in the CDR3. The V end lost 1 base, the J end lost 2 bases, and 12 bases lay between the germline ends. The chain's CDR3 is CASSVSGSTQETQYF. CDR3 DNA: TGTGCCAGCAGCGTATCCGGGAGCACTCAAGAGACCCAGTACTTC.

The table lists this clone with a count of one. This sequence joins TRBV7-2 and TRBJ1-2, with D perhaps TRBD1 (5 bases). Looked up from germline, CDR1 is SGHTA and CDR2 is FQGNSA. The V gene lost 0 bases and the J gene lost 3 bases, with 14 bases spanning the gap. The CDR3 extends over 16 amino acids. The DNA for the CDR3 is TGTGCCAGCAGCTTAGCATGGGTAGGGGCGGACTATGGCTACACCTTC. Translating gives CASSLAWVGADYGYTF. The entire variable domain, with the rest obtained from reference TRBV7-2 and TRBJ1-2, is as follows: GAGVSQSPSNKVTEKGKDVELRCDPISGHTALYWYRQSLGQGLEFLIYFQGNSAPDKSGLPSDRFSAERTGGSVSTLTIQRTQQEDSAVYLCASSLAWVGADYGYTFGSGTRLTVV.

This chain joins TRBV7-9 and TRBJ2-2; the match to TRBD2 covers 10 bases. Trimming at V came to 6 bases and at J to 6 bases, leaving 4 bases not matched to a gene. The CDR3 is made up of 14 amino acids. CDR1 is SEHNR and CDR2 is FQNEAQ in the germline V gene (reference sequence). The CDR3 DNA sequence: TGTGCCAGCAGAGCGGGAGGGCCCTCCGGGGAGCTGTTTTTT. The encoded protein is CASRAGGPSGELFF.

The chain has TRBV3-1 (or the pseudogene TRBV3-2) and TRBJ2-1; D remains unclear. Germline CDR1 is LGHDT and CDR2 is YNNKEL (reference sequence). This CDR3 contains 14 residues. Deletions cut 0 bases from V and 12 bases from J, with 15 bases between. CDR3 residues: CASSQDSWSQVQFF. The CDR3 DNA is TGTGCCAGCAGCCAAGACTCCTGGTCTCAGGTGCAGTTCTTC.

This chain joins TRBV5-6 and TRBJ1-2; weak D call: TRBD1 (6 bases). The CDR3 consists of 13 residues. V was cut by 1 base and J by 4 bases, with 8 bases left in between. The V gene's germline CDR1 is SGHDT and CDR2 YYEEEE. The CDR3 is CASSLRDIYGYTF. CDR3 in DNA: TGTGCCAGCAGCTTGCGGGACATCTATGGCTACACCTTC.

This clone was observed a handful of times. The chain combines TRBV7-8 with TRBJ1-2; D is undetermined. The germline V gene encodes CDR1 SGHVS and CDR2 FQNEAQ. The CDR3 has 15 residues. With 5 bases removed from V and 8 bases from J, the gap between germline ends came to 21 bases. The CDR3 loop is CASSPRGSRVYGYTF. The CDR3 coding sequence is TGTGCCAGCAGCCCACGAGGGAGTAGGGTATACGGCTACACCTTC.

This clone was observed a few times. The CDR3 nucleotides are TGTGCCAGCAGTTACGGGGGGGCGCAGCCCCAGCATTTT. It yields the protein CASSYGGAQPQHF. The chain links TRBV6-6 to TRBJ1-5; a weak D match, TRBD1 (6 bases). The CDR3 has 13 amino acids. Trimming removed 2 bases at V and 7 bases at J, with 9 bases between. Germline CDR1 reads MNHNY; CDR2 reads SVGAGI (reference sequence).

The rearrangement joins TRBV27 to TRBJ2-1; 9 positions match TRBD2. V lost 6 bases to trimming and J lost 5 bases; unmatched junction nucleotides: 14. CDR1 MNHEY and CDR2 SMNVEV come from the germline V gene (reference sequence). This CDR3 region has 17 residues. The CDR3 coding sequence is TGTGCCAGCAGCTACAGTCCTATACTAGCGGGTAACAATGAGCAGTTCTTC. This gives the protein CASSYSPILAGNNEQFF.

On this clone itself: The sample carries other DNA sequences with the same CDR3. This CDR3 is CASSFSGTYEQYF. CDR3 nucleotides: TGTGCCAGCAGCTTCTCCGGGACATACGAGCAGTACTTC. The chain has TRBV7-9 and TRBJ2-7; D perhaps matches TRBD1 (6 bases). V lost 3 bases and J 4 bases, leaving 10 bases between the germline ends. Germline lookup yields CDR1 SEHNR and CDR2 FQNEAQ (reference sequence). The CDR3 totals 13 residues.

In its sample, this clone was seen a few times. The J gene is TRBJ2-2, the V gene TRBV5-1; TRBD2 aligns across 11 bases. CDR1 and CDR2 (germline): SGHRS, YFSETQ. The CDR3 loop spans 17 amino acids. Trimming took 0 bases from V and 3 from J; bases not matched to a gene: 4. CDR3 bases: TGCGCCAGCAGCTTGGTTGGGGGACTAGCGGACACCGGGGAGCTGTTTTTT. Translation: CASSLVGGLADTGELFF.

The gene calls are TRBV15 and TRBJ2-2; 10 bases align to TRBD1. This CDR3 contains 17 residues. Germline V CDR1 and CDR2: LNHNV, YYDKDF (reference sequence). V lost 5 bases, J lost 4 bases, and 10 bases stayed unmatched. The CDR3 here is CATSPRDRGSVTGELFF. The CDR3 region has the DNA TGTGCCACCAGCCCACGGGACAGGGGATCGGTCACCGGGGAGCTGTTTTTT. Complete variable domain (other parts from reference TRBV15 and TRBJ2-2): DAMVIQNPRYQVTQFGKPVTLSCSQTLNHNVMYWYQQKSSQAPKLLFHYYDKDFNNEADTPDNFQSRRPNTSFCFLDIRSPGLGDTAMYLCATSPRDRGSVTGELFFGEGSRLTVL.

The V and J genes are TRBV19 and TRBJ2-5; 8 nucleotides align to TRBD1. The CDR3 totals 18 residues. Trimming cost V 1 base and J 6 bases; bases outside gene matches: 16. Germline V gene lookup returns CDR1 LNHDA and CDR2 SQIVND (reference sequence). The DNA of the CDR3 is TGTGCCAGTAGTATAGCCCTGTCCCCCTCTGGACAGGGTCAGACCCAGTACTTC. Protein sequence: CASSIALSPSGQGQTQYF.

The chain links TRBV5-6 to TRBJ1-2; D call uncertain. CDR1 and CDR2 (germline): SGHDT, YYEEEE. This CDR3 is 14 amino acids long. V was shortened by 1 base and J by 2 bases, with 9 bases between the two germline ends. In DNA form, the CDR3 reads TGTGCCAGCAGCTTGCGGGGTCTAAACTATGGCTACACCTTC. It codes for CASSLRGLNYGYTF.

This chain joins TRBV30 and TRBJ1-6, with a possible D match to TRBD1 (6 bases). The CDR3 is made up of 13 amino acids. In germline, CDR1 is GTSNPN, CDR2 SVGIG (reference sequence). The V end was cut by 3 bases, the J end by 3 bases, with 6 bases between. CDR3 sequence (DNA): TGTGCCTGGAGGGACAGCTATAATTCACCCCTCCACTTT. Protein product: CAWRDSYNSPLHF.